These T cell receptor beta chains were read from a single sample in a study of long-term antiretroviral therapy in people with HIV. Sequenced by immunoSEQ multiplex PCR; TCRdb stores in-frame clones only, minus some. Among about 16,000 clones listed, around 85% were seen once. The specimen comprised unsorted PBMCs, sampled roughly 14 months before starting antiretroviral therapy. Source of these receptors: a man younger than 40 with HIV. Each CDR3 is given without its conserved first and last residue. The D gene is left open where the match is weak. Part of the rows lack a size; the others show once, few, many or a class for expanded clones.

TRBD1 | TRBV7-2 | . | ASSLWGTGQNYGYT
TRBD1 | TRBV29-1 | . | SGGQGINEKLF
. | TRBV10-2 | . | ASKAGEETQY
. | TRBV7-9 | . | ASSPYIGGTNEKLF
. | TRBV4-3 | . | ASSQDGRGADTQY
. | TRBV18 | . | ASSPRTSRDEKLF
. | TRBV10-1 | . | ASSEPDIGEAF
. | TRBV27 | . | ASGNSGSGQY
. | TRBV12-1 | . | ASSFGKGSANEKLF
TRBD2 | TRBV7-2 | . | ASSIERGAYEQY
. | TRBV21-1 | . | ASSRARQGYGYT
. | TRBV21-1 | . | ASSKGRRGESTYEQY
. | TRBV7-8 | . | ASSLGAPREGFYNEQF
TRBD1 | TRBV6-5 | . | ASSYSLTGERKY
TRBD2 | TRBV9 | . | ASSGLAGDTRDTQY
. | TRBV30 | once | AWETRRDWIAEAF
. | TRBV28 | few | ASSSGGQRFYGYT
. | TRBV7-2 | . | ASSRRMSTDTQY
TRBD1 | TRBV11-2 | . | ASSKGTGIYEQY
. | TRBV7-9 | . | ASSPGVSSYNEQF
. | TRBV11-3 | . | ASSLGPNTQY
. | TRBV6-1 | . | ASSPPYTNTEAF
TRBD2 | TRBV7-2 | . | ASSLLAGVGNEQY
. | TRBV6-1 | . | ASTPQGPQAF
. | TRBV11-2 | . | ASSLSSAGNTIY
TRBD1 | TRBV11-3 | . | ASSLGDRASTDTQY
. | TRBV28 | medium-sized | ASSLGAGGYT
. | TRBV14 | few | ASSRTRENEQY
. | TRBV7-8 | . | ASSLAGGLYEQY
. | TRBV4-3 | few | ASTPGLLYNEQF
TRBD2 | TRBV5-1 | . | ASSHTTSSRDEQF
TRBD1 | TRBV5-5 | . | ASSYNDGTVGNNSPLH
. | TRBV14 | . | ASSPTRKGSTGELF
TRBD1 | TRBV7-9 | . | ASSSQGDGAGELF
. | TRBV11-2 | . | ASSLETGGNTEAF
. | TRBV28 | . | ASLGALSYEQY
. | TRBV7-6 | . | ASSLWVEETQY
. | TRBV5-1 | . | ASSLGVDLEQY
TRBD1 | TRBV27 | . | ASSPFGTGNNSPLH
. | TRBV10-1 | few | ASSDGGNLFEQY
. | TRBV28 | few | ASSLTGLGNEKLF
TRBD2 | TRBV7-6 | . | ASSLGLAISNEQF
TRBD2 | TRBV27 | . | ASSPRTSGRNEQF
. | TRBV5-1 | . | ASSYGTTNEQF
TRBD2 | TRBV6-4 | . | ASRISGFGTGELF
. | TRBV7-2 | . | ASSLGRGQPQH
. | TRBV7-2 | . | ASSPPMTEVGYT
. | TRBV28 | medium-sized | ASSSSMGGYSNQPQH